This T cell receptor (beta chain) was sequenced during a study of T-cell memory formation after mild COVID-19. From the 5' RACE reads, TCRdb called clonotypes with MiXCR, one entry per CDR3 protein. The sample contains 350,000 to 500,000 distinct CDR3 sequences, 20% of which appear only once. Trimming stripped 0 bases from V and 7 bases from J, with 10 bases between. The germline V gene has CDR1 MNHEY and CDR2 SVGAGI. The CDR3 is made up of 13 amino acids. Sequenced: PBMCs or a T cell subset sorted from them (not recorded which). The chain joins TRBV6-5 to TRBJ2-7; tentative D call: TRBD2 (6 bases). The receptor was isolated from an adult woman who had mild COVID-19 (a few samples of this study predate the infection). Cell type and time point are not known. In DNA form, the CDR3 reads TGTGCCAGCAGTTACTCCGGGAGTCGGGAGCAGTACTTC. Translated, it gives CASSYSGSREQYF.